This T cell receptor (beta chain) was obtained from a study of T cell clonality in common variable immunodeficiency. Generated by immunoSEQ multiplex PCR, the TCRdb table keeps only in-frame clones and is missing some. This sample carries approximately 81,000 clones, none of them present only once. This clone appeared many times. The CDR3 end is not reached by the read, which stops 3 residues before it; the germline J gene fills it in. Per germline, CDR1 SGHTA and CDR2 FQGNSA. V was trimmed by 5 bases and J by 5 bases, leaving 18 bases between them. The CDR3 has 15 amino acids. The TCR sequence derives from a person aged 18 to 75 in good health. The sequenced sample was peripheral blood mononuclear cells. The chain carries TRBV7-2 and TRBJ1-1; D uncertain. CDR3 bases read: TGTGCCAGCAGCCGCCAAGCGGGTATGGGGACTGAA. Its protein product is CASSRQAGMGTE. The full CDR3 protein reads CASSRQAGMGTEAFF.